This T cell receptor (beta chain) is from a study of T cell responses to AZD1222 COVID-19 vaccine (dated by TCRdb to the early 2020s). Some background on the complete study: TCR sequencing was performed for some 250 trial participants, of whom about 200 were given two doses of AZD1222 and roughly 25 were given two doses of MenACWY control vaccine. Trial participants were enrolled by age into subgroups of 18-55, 56-69 and 70-plus years, and about 150, 27 and 61 TCR-sequenced participants, respectively, were included in these subgroups.

What the study reported, not specific to this receptor: Participants were mostly white British, with more females than males. The authors suggested clonal diversity may have been underestimated. Conclusions about previously exposed vaccinees were limited because only a handful of AZD1222 recipients were SARS-CoV-2 seropositive at baseline. After two AZD1222 doses, both the breadth and the depth of spike-specific TCRs were significantly higher than at day 0 and than in MenACWY recipients. Vaccine-associated CD4 TCRs spanned the whole spike protein, with dominant responses in regions 160-218 and 743-854. Reportedly, close to half of the unique spike-specific TCRs recognized epitopes lying outside the regions that are mutated in the B.1.351 and B.1.1.7 variants. In the small 56-69-year group, the increase in depth fell short of significance, most likely because of low power. No day 14 peak-response samples were available, so repertoires were characterized only after the peak T cell response.

For CDR1 and CDR2, the germline V gene (reference sequence) lists MNHEY and SMNVEV. Compared with germline, V lacks 5 bases and J lacks 2 bases; bases without a gene match: 13. From the cysteine up to the phenylalanine, the CDR3 has a length of 19 residues. This entry keeps only the CDR3 DNA: 57 bases, framed from base 1. The meaning of the sample's time point label: baseline before first vaccination. The sample's treatment or condition label, decoded: meningococcal conjugate vaccine given as trial control. The vaccinee samples were drawn from two UK trials, COV001 and COV002, one of which was a single-blind randomized controlled phase 2/3 trial testing AZD1222 (ChAdOx1 nCoV-19) in healthy adults. For TCRbeta chain sequencing, PBMC samples from trial participants were taken at day 0 and at day 28 after the second dose. The CDR3 regions of human TCRbeta chains were subjected to immunosequencing. As for how the authors treated the data: Repertoire TCRs were matched against a reference library of SARS-CoV-2-specific TCRs generated with the MIRA antigen-specificity platform. Breadth was defined as the fraction of unique TCRs that were SARS-CoV-2-associated. Depth was defined as the fraction of total T cells that were SARS-CoV-2-associated. Using the MIRA data, each spike-specific TCR was mapped to the spike region that the TCR reacts to and placed in a CD4 or CD8 class. Log10-transformed breadth and depth values were compared by one-way ANOVA with Sidak's multiple comparisons tests. TCRdb retrieved this table from immuneACCESS and kept in-frame rearrangements only. Not all clones are present; in checked studies, unresolved V genes account for under half, and no reason is known for the remainder. Clone size and the V and J calls come from that table; the DNA yielded D and trimming. This sample comprises roughly 140,000 clones, around 86% of them detected only once. Jointly, the top ten make up less than 5% of the sample.

With regard to this clone: The antigen this receptor binds is unknown. No much larger clone is present one base from it, and per-base qualities are unavailable.

The receptor chain draws on TRBV27 and TRBJ1-3, with 12 middle bases fitting TRBD1. This sequence originates from an adult in good health. The input for sequencing was peripheral blood, taken on day 0 of MenACWY control vaccination. Read as DNA, the sequence is TGTGCCAGCAGTAAATCCGGGACAGGGGGCGGAGAGCCTGGAAACACCATATATTTT. Its translation reads: CASSKSGTGGGEPGNTIYF.